This TCR beta chain is drawn from a study of human T cells and chemical hapten exposure. The wider study: How much TCR each sample yielded varied, mostly because pooled library volumes differed slightly. Overall study findings and caveats: Positively correlated with patch test score were the counts of PT1 expanded TCRs. The study found expanded TCRs formed significantly more large CDR3 similarity clusters than controls.

The CDR3 spans 13 residues. Individual cDNA molecules (in the library) carried attached unique molecular identifiers. TCRdb called the RACE reads again in MiXCR, with one record for every CDR3 protein. The sample lists some 350,000 distinct CDR3 sequences; just under 6.5% were seen once. This clonotype has at least ten counts. Its specificity is unknown. The time point: patch test 2, 6 weeks after DPC sensitization. Treatment defined: therapeutic diphenylcyclopropenone sensitization with weekly scalp DPC. The specimen was whole blood, collected in connection with sensitization to the hapten diphenylcyclopropenone (DPC). The chain employs TRBV12-3 or TRBV12-4 and TRBJ1-6; D remains ambiguous. The source is a woman in her late teens or twenties with alopecia areata. Some clones in this sample may be carry-over from other donors' samples. CDR3 protein: CGSTYHINSPLHF. DNA of the CDR3: TGTGGGAGTACGTATCACATTAATTCACCCCTCCACTTT.